These 21 T cell receptor beta chains share one sample of origin, sequenced in a study of PD-L1 blockade in urothelial cancer (dated by TCRdb to 2017 to 2019). Receptors were amplified or captured by the immunoSEQ multiplex PCR assay. TCRdb retrieved this table from immuneACCESS and kept in-frame rearrangements only. Not all clones are present; in checked studies, unresolved V genes account for under half, and no reason is known for the remainder. A total of tens of thousands of clones appear in this sample, 90% of them only once. The leading ten clones occupy around 4.2% of the sample. According to the study, the label for this sample's time point signals: pretreatment peripheral blood. Sample: PBMCs, taken around atezolizumab (anti-PD-L1) treatment. These receptors came from a man between 65 and 85 years old with urothelial cancer.

In DNA, the CDR3 is TGTGCCAGCAGCAAAGGTGACAGGGGGAGCACTGAAGCTTTCTTT. Protein: CASSKGDRGSTEAFF. The chain uses TRBV21-1 and TRBJ1-1; the table assigns TRBD1, which was not confirmed against the DNA. TRBV21-1 is marked as a pseudogene. The CDR3 runs 15 residues.

V usage is TRBV15 and J usage is TRBJ2-3, with D possibly TRBD2 on 5 matching bases. The CDR3 length is 14 residues. V lost 1 base, J lost 2 bases, and 7 bases lay in between. The germline gives CDR1 LNHNV, CDR2 YYDKDF (reference sequence). Here the CDR3 DNA reads TGTGCCACCAGCAGAGTCGGGGACACAGATACGCAGTATTTT. It specifies CATSRVGDTDTQYF.

The chain has TRBV13 and TRBJ2-1; tentatively, D is TRBD2 (6 bases). Trimming took 1 base from V and 3 from J, leaving 16 bases between them. The CDR3 loop spans 17 amino acids. Germline-derived CDR1 and CDR2 are PRHDT and FYEKMQ (reference sequence). CDR3 in amino acids: CASSLAGGASVYNEQFF. The CDR3, as DNA: TGTGCCAGCAGCTTAGCTGGCGGCGCTAGCGTCTACAATGAGCAGTTCTTC.

The chain carries TRBV7-8 and TRBJ1-5; weak D call: TRBD1 (6 bases). This CDR3 comprises 16 residues. Germline assignment: CDR1 SGHVS and CDR2 FQNEAQ. V lost 1 base and J 7 bases, leaving 17 bases between the germline ends. As DNA, the CDR3 is TGTGCCAGCAGCTTAGATACCGGGACATTGGCCCAGCCCCAGCATTTT. Its translation is CASSLDTGTLAQPQHF.

CDR3 in DNA: TGTGCCAGCAGCAACAGGCACACCGGGGAGCTGTTTTTT. This sequence encodes CASSNRHTGELFF. The V call is TRBV5-6, the J call TRBJ2-2, with D tentatively TRBD1 (5 bases). Germline assignment: CDR1 SGHDT and CDR2 YYEEEE. The CDR3 is made up of 13 amino acids. The V end was cut by 4 bases, the J end by 3 bases, with 7 bases between.

The rearrangement joins TRBV27 to TRBJ2-6; D gene uncertain. Trimming took 3 bases from V and 0 from J, leaving 6 bases between them. Looked up from germline, CDR1 is MNHEY and CDR2 is SMNVEV (reference sequence). CDR3 length: 15 residues. The CDR3 bases are TGTGCCAGCAGTTTTAGAGACTCTGGGGCCAACGTCCTGACTTTC. Translated, it gives CASSFRDSGANVLTF.

Only one count was recorded for this clone. The chain employs TRBV7-9 and TRBJ1-2; tentatively, D is TRBD1 (6 bases). Germline V gives CDR1 SEHNR, CDR2 FQNEAQ (reference sequence). The V end was cut by 3 bases, the J end by 4 bases, with 9 bases between. CDR3 length: 13 residues. The CDR3 loop is CASSLAGAYGYTF. For the CDR3, the DNA is TGTGCCAGCAGCTTGGCAGGGGCCTATGGCTACACCTTC. The full variable domain, its missing parts supplied by reference TRBV7-9 and TRBJ1-2, is DTGVSQNPRHKITKRGQNVTFRCDPISEHNRLYWYRQTLGQGPEFLTYFQNEAQLEKSRLLSDRFSAERPKGSFSTLEIQRTEQGDSAMYLCASSLAGAYGYTFGSGTRLTVV.

The chain combines TRBV15 with TRBJ1-6, with TRBD1 as a possible D gene (5 bases). The V and J ends lost 2 bases and 7 bases respectively, with 9 bases between them. The CDR3 length is 14 residues. Per the germline V gene, CDR1 is LNHNV and CDR2 is YYDKDF (reference sequence). The CDR3: CATSRQGGNSPLHF. The DNA of the CDR3 is TGTGCCACCAGCAGACAGGGAGGAAATTCACCCCTCCACTTT.

The chain is built from TRBV13 and TRBJ2-3; tentatively, D is TRBD2 (5 bases). This CDR3 comprises 14 residues. Germline V CDR1 and CDR2: PRHDT, FYEKMQ (reference sequence). V shed 4 bases and J shed 1 base, with 9 bases lying between them. The CDR3 DNA sequence: TGTGCCAGCAGCTCGCGAGGGCGCACAGATACGCAGTATTTT. Translated: CASSSRGRTDTQYF. The complete variable domain, with remaining parts taken from reference TRBV13 and TRBJ2-3, reads AAGVIQSPRHLIKEKRETATLKCYPIPRHDTVYWYQQGPGQDPQFLISFYEKMQSDKGSIPDRFSAQQFSDYHSELNMSSLELGDSALYFCASSSRGRTDTQYFGPGTRLTVL.

This clone was counted only a few times. The V and J genes are TRBV6-5 and TRBJ2-5, with 10 bases that match TRBD2. The CDR3 sequence is 14 residues long. J lost 5 bases, V lost 6 bases, and 6 bases had no gene match. CDR1 is MNHEY, CDR2 SVGAGI, per germline. The CDR3 nucleotides are TGTGCCAGCAGAGAGGGACTAGCGAGGGAGACCCAGTACTTC. This translates into CASREGLARETQYF.

The CDR3 DNA sequence: TGTGCCAGCAGTGATCAGGGGAGCTGGGCAGATACGCAGTATTTT. This sequence encodes CASSDQGSWADTQYF. The gene calls are TRBV6-4 and TRBJ2-3, with a tentative D call TRBD1 (6 bases). The CDR3 extends over 15 amino acids. The germline V gene has CDR1 MRHNA and CDR2 SNTAGT. Trimming pared 3 bases from V and 4 bases from J, leaving 14 bases between.

The table lists this clone with a few counts. V and J are TRBV19 and TRBJ2-3, with D hard to call. The CDR3 length is 13 residues. V gave up 10 bases and J gave up 1 base, with 12 bases separating them. From germline, CDR1 is LNHDA and CDR2 SQIVND (reference sequence). The CDR3: CATKPPGTDTQYF. CDR3 in DNA: TGTGCCACCAAGCCCCCGGGCACAGATACGCAGTATTTT.

This chain uses TRBV19 with TRBJ2-6, with 14 bases that match TRBD2. V lost 6 bases to trimming and J lost 2 bases; unmatched junction nucleotides: 3. The CDR3 runs 17 residues. Germline lookup yields CDR1 LNHDA and CDR2 SQIVND (reference sequence). In DNA form, the CDR3 reads TGTGCCAGTAGCCTGGGACTAGCGGGAGCTGGGGCCAACGTCCTGACTTTC. Encoded protein: CASSLGLAGAGANVLTF.

The chain couples TRBV7-9 to TRBJ2-1; D is ambiguous. Trimming cost V 5 bases and J 4 bases, with 9 bases left between them. This CDR3 spans 13 amino acids. The germline V gene has CDR1 SEHNR and CDR2 FQNEAQ (reference sequence). The chain's CDR3 is CASSGDPYNEQFF. Written as DNA, the CDR3 is TGTGCCAGCAGCGGAGACCCGTACAATGAGCAGTTCTTC.

This sequence joins TRBV4-2 and TRBJ2-7; unclear D gene. V was trimmed by 2 bases and J by 7 bases, leaving 6 bases between them. The CDR3 contains 11 residues. Germline V lookup: CDR1 LGHNA, CDR2 YNFKEQ. CDR3 residues: CASSQNQEQYF. The CDR3, as DNA: TGTGCCAGCAGCCAAAATCAGGAGCAGTACTTC.

The chain recombines TRBV6-1 with TRBJ2-3; D perhaps matches TRBD1 (5 bases). Trimming removed 1 base from V and 4 bases from J, with 6 bases in between. Germline values: CDR1 MNHNS, CDR2 SASEGT. The CDR3 spans 13 residues. The CDR3 loop reads CASSEGQPDTQYF. The CDR3 DNA reads as TGTGCCAGCAGTGAAGGACAGCCAGATACGCAGTATTTT.

V is TRBV11-2 and J is TRBJ2-1; TRBD2 might be the D (6 bases). This CDR3 contains 14 residues. In germline, CDR1 is SGHAT, CDR2 FQNNGV. Trimming pared 2 bases from V and 5 bases from J, leaving 10 bases between. The CDR3 reads CASSLSGSNNEQFF. The CDR3 bases are TGTGCCAGCAGCTTATCCGGGAGTAACAATGAGCAGTTCTTC.

This clone showed up just once. The chain recombines TRBV10-2 with TRBJ1-1; tentatively, D is TRBD1 (5 bases). Trimming took off 5 bases at V and 0 bases at J, with 13 bases between the two ends. From germline, CDR1 is WSHSY and CDR2 SAAADI. The CDR3 extends over 15 amino acids. Written as DNA, the CDR3 is TGCGCCAGCAGTTCAGGGCGTTCAATGAACACTGAAGCTTTCTTT. Protein product: CASSSGRSMNTEAFF.

The rearrangement uses TRBV13 and TRBJ2-3; D possibly corresponds to TRBD2 (6 bases). The CDR3 contains 14 residues. The germline gives CDR1 PRHDT, CDR2 FYEKMQ (reference sequence). V lost 8 bases to trimming and J lost 2 bases, with 14 bases between them. For the CDR3, the DNA is TGTGCCAGCCGTAGTAGCGGAATCACAGATACGCAGTATTTT. This translates into CASRSSGITDTQYF. The full variable domain, in which reference TRBV13 and TRBJ2-3 provide the parts outside the CDR3, is AAGVIQSPRHLIKEKRETATLKCYPIPRHDTVYWYQQGPGQDPQFLISFYEKMQSDKGSIPDRFSAQQFSDYHSELNMSSLELGDSALYFCASRSSGITDTQYFGPGTRLTVL.

V is TRBV7-3 and J is TRBJ2-1, with 8 bases matching TRBD2. Germline lookup yields CDR1 SGHTA and CDR2 FQGTGA. This CDR3 is 13 amino acids long. V gave up 2 bases and J gave up 9 bases; unmatched junction bases: 3. In DNA, the CDR3 is TGTGCCAGCAGCTTAGTTCTAGCGGGTGAGCAGTTCTTC. This codes for CASSLVLAGEQFF.

The DNA for the CDR3 is TGTGCCAGTAGTATCATCCCTAGCGGGAGACGCACAGATACGCAGTATTTT. This codes for CASSIIPSGRRTDTQYF. The chain has TRBV19 and TRBJ2-3, with 10 bases matching TRBD2. This CDR3 spans 17 amino acids. The ends lost 3 bases at V and 1 base at J; junction bases unmatched: 7. Germline lookup yields CDR1 LNHDA and CDR2 SQIVND (reference sequence).